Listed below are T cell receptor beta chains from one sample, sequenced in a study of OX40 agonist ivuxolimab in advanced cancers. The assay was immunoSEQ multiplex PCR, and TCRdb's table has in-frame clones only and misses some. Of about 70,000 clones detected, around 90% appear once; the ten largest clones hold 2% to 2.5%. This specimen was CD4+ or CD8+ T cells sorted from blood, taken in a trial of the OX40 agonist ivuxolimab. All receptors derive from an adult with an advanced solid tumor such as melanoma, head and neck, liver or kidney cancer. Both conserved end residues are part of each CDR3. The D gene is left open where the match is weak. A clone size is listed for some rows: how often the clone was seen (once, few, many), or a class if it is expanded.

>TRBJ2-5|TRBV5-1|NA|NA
TGCGCCAGCACCCCCGGGCTAGGGGACGAGACCCAGTACTTC
CASTPGLGDETQYF
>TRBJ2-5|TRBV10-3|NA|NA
TGTGCCATCAGTCCGGGACGGCGGGCGGGGGAGACCCAGTACTTC
CAISPGRRAGETQYF
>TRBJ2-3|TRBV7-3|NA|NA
TGTGCCAGCAGCCCGCTAGCGTTCGGTTCTTCTGATACGCAGTATTTT
CASSPLAFGSSDTQYF
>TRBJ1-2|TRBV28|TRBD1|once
TGTGCCAGCCTTCTGGACAGGGAGGAGGGCTACACCTTC
CASLLDREEGYTF
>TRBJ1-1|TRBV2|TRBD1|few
TGTGCCAGCAGTGGACAGGGGGGGCGAGCTTTCTTT
CASSGQGGRAFF
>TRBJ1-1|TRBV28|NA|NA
TGTGCCAGCAGTTCCCTGTCGTTGAACACTGAAGCTTTCTTT
CASSSLSLNTEAFF
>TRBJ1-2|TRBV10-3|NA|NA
TGTGCCATCAGTATGGGACAAGGTTACACCTTC
CAISMGQGYTF
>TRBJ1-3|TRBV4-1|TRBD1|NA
TGCGCCAGCAGCCAAGATTACAGGACAGGGACTGGAAACACCATATATTTT
CASSQDYRTGTGNTIYF
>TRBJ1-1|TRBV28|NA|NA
TGTGCCAGCAGCTCCACATTGAACACTGAAGCTTTCTTT
CASSSTLNTEAFF
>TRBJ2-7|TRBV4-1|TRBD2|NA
TGCGCCAGCAGCCAAGAGAGACGGCGGGAGGGCCCGGGCGAGCAGTACTTC
CASSQERRREGPGEQYF
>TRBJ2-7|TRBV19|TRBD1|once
TGTGCCAGTAGTCCCCGACAGGGAACCTACGAGCAGTACTTC
CASSPRQGTYEQYF
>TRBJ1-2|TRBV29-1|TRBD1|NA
TGCAGCGTCCAGACAGGGGGCGATGGCTACACCTTC
CSVQTGGDGYTF
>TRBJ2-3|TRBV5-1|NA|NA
TGCGCCAGCAGGATGGGGCGGGTAGGGGCTTCGGATACGCAGTATTTT
CASRMGRVGASDTQYF
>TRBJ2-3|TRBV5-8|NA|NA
TGTGCCAGCAGCTTATACAGGCAAAGGGGTACCACAGATACGCAGTATTTT
CASSLYRQRGTTDTQYF
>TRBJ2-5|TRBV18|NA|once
TGTGCCAGCTCACCATCCCAAGAGACCCAGTACTTC
CASSPSQETQYF
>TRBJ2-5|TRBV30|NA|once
TGTGCCTGGAGTGTACTAGGGCGCCAAGAGACCCAGTACTTC
CAWSVLGRQETQYF
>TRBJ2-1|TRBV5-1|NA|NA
TGCGCCAGCAGCTTGGAAGGCTGGGGAGCCTACAATGAGCAGTTCTTC
CASSLEGWGAYNEQFF
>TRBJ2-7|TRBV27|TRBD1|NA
TGTGCCAGCAGTCCCGGGACAGGGGGCAGCTACGAGCAGTACTTC
CASSPGTGGSYEQYF
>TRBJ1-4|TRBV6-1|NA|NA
TGTGCCAGCAAGTCCGAGACTGGTGAAAAACTGTTTTTT
CASKSETGEKLFF
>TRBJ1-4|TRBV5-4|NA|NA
TGTGCCAGCAGCTTGGAGGCAGCCGAAAAACTGTTTTTT
CASSLEAAEKLFF
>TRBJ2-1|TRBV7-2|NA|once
TGTGCCAGCAGCTTGCGCTGGGACAATGAGCAGTTCTTC
CASSLRWDNEQFF
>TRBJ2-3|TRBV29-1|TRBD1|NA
TGCAGCGTTGTCGGACAGGGGAGGTGGACAGATACGCAGTATTTT
CSVVGQGRWTDTQYF
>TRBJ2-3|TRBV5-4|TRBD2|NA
TGTGCCAGCAGCCAGGGACTAGCGGGAGGGACAGATACGCAGTATTTT
CASSQGLAGGTDTQYF
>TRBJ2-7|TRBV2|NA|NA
TGTGCCAGCGGGACTTATTCCTACGAGCAGTACTTC
CASGTYSYEQYF
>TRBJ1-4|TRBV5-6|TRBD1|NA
TGTGCCAGCAGCAAGGGACAGGTGAAACGAGAAAAACTGTTTTTT
CASSKGQVKREKLFF
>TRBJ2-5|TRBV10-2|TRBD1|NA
TGCGCCAGCAGTGAGAGGGACAGGGCGTGGGAAGAGACCCAGTACTTC
CASSERDRAWEETQYF
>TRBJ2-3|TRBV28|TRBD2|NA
TGTGCCACTGATTACCGGACTAGCGGGGGCCCAAGGAAGTATTTT
CATDYRTSGGPRKYF
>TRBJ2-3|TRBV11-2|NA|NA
TGTGCCAGCAGCTCCGACCGGATGAGCACAGATACGCAGTATTTT
CASSSDRMSTDTQYF
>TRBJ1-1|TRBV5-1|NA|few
TGCGCCAGCAGCTTGGGAGTGAACACTGAAGCTTTCTTT
CASSLGVNTEAFF
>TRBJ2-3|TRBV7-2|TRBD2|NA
TGTGCCAGCAGCTTAGAGTTCGGTCTAGCGGGGGCCACAGATACGCAGTATTTT
CASSLEFGLAGATDTQYF
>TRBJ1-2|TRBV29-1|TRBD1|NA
TGCAGCGTTGAGACAGGGGAAGGCTACACCTTC
CSVETGEGYTF
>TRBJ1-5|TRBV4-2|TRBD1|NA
TGTGCCAGCAGCCAAGAAGCCAGGGGGACCCAGAGCGTTACCCAGCATTTT
CASSQEARGTQSVTQHF
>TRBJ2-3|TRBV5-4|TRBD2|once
TGTGCCAGCAGCCCCGGACTAGCGGGAGTAGATACGCAGTATTTT
CASSPGLAGVDTQYF
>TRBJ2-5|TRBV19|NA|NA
TGTGCCAGTACCGACACCCGGGGGGAGACCCAGTACTTC
CASTDTRGETQYF
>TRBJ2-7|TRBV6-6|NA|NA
TGTGCCAGCAGTTACTCGAACGGCTCCGAGCAGTACTTC
CASSYSNGSEQYF
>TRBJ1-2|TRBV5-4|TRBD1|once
TGTGCCAGCAGCTTGGACAGGGGGTTAGTGGGCTACACCTTC
CASSLDRGLVGYTF
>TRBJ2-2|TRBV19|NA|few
TGTGCCAGTAGGGGAGGAGCGAACACCGGGGAGCTGTTTTTT
CASRGGANTGELFF
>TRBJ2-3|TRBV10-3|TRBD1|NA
TGTGCCATCAGCCGGACAGGGGGCACAGATACGCAGTATTTT
CAISRTGGTDTQYF
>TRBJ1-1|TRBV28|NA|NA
TGTGCCAGCAGTTTACGGGGGGATTGGACTGAAGCTTTCTTT
CASSLRGDWTEAFF
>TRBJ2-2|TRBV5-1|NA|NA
TGCGCCAGCAGCCTGGGGACCAGCCCCGGGGAGCTGTTTTTT
CASSLGTSPGELFF